A single sample is the source of the 2 T cell receptor beta chains below, sequenced in a study of early T cells in non-severe SARS-CoV-2 infection. Via MiXCR, TCRdb re-called the 5' RACE reads, giving one row per CDR3 protein. This table holds 50,000 to 65,000 distinct CDR3 sequences, around 13% found once. The sequenced material came from whole blood. The receptors stem from an adult who was a healthcare worker with PCR-confirmed SARS-CoV-2 infection or an uninfected control (not recorded which).

This clonotype appeared many times. V is TRBV11-2 and J is TRBJ2-1, with D maybe TRBD2 (6 bases). The V end was cut by 2 bases, the J end by 4 bases, with 12 bases between. Germline-derived CDR1 and CDR2 are SGHAT and FQNNGV. CDR3 length equals 15 residues. The CDR3 reads CASSLFTSRYNEQFF. The DNA of the CDR3 is TGTGCCAGCAGCTTATTTACTAGCAGATACAATGAGCAGTTCTTC.

The chain employs TRBV19 and TRBJ1-2; perhaps TRBD1 as D (5 bases). The germline V gene encodes CDR1 LNHDA and CDR2 SQIVND (reference sequence). The CDR3 runs 10 residues. In DNA, the CDR3 is TGTTATTGGGACGGCTATGGCTACACCTTC. Translating gives CYWDGYGYTF.